The following is a T cell receptor (beta chain) sequence with its context. Its antigen is as yet unknown. The sample is drawn from a study of T cell responses to AZD1222 COVID-19 vaccine. Study-level background: Samples with a second dose at about 4 or about 12 weeks were pooled together. The study, taken as a whole, reports: Reportedly, close to half of spike-specific TCRs are directed against unmutated variant regions.

V lost 5 bases and J 7 bases, leaving 12 bases between the germline ends. The CDR3 spans 14 residues. Germline CDR1 is MRHNA and CDR2 is SNTAGT. Some clones are missing from TCRdb's copy, which holds only in-frame ones; the method was immunoSEQ multiplex PCR. In the table there are under 140,000 clones, about 81% of which are singletons. The sequences come from peripheral blood, collected on day 0 of AZD1222 vaccination. The sequence came from an adult in good health. J is TRBJ1-6 and V is TRBV6-4; the D is unclear. CDR3 coding DNA: TGTGCCAGCAGTACCGACCGAGGCAATTCACCCCTCCACTTT. It translates to CASSTDRGNSPLHF.